Each of the 24 T cell receptor beta chains below was sequenced from the same sample in a study of control samples from healthy donors and cancer patients. Sequencing used immunoSEQ multiplex PCR; TCRdb keeps in-frame clones, though not all of them. The profile covers approximately 86,000 clones, with around nine tenths appearing a single time and around 21% taken by the ten largest. The material sequenced was blood. The receptors come from a man under 40 in good health.

V gene TRBV10-3 combines with J gene TRBJ1-1, with D tentatively TRBD1 (6 bases). Germline V lookup: CDR1 ENHRY, CDR2 SYGVKD. Trimming took 5 bases from V and 1 from J, leaving 11 bases between them. The CDR3 totals 14 residues. CDR3 sequence (DNA): TGTGCCATCAGTCTTAGGGGGGGGAACACTGAAGCTTTCTTT. It translates to CAISLRGGNTEAFF.

The chain has TRBV11-2 and TRBJ2-2; no clear D. The CDR3 spans 13 residues. Germline V lookup: CDR1 SGHAT, CDR2 FQNNGV. The V end lost 6 bases, the J end lost 6 bases, and 11 bases lay between the germline ends. CDR3 nucleotides: TGTGCCAGCAGTTGGACCATTTCCGGGGAGCTGTTTTTT. Translated: CASSWTISGELFF.

The rearrangement uses TRBV14 and TRBJ1-1, with D hard to call. Germline V gives CDR1 SGHDN, CDR2 FVKESK. This CDR3 region has 15 residues. V was trimmed by 0 bases and J by 0 bases, leaving 8 bases between them. The CDR3 DNA reads TGTGCCAGCAGCCAAGACCAAGAGATGAACACTGAAGCTTTCTTT. Amino acid sequence: CASSQDQEMNTEAFF.

CDR3 residues: CASSEQGAGEQYV. In DNA, the CDR3 is TGTGCCAGCAGTGAACAGGGGGCAGGCGAGCAGTACGTC. The V gene is TRBV6-1, the J gene TRBJ2-7; 8 bases align to TRBD1. The CDR3 extends over 13 amino acids. CDR1 and CDR2 from the germline V gene are MNHNS and SASEGT. V gave up 2 bases and J gave up 6 bases; unmatched junction bases: 3.

The chain links TRBV3-1 (or the pseudogene TRBV3-2) to TRBJ1-1, with TRBD1 identical over 11 bases. The length of the CDR3 is 14 residues. J gave up 5 bases and V 4 bases, and 3 bases lay outside the gene matches. The germline V gene encodes CDR1 LGHDT and CDR2 YNNKEL (reference sequence). CDR3 in DNA: TGTGCCAGCAGCCCGGGACAGGGGGGTACTGAAGCTTTCTTT. Its translation: CASSPGQGGTEAFF.

V gene TRBV5-6 combines with J gene TRBJ2-2, with D tentatively TRBD1 (6 bases). The CDR3 runs to 16 residues. Between the trimmed V and J ends, which lost 0 bases and 2 bases, there was a span of 11 bases. The germline gives CDR1 SGHDT, CDR2 YYEEEE. CDR3 bases: TGTGCCAGCAGCTTGGGGACAGTATACAACACCGGGGAGCTGTTTTTT. It encodes CASSLGTVYNTGELFF.

The chain couples TRBV6-5 to TRBJ1-4; 11 bases align to TRBD1. Looked up from germline, CDR1 is MNHEY and CDR2 is SVGAGI. The V segment lost 6 bases and the J segment 14 bases; nucleotides outside the gene matches: 14. CDR3 length equals 15 residues. The CDR3 DNA sequence: TGTGCCAGCAGGAACTCCGGGACAGGGGGTGAGAAGCTGTTTTTT. Encoded protein: CASRNSGTGGEKLFF.

A remark on this clone: Distinct nucleotide sequences in the sample also encode this CDR3. The gene calls are TRBV24-1 and TRBJ1-1; no clear D. This CDR3 comprises 13 residues. The V end was cut by 5 bases, the J end by 1 base, with 7 bases between. Per germline, CDR1 KGHDR and CDR2 SFDVKD. CDR3: CATSGGGNTEAFF. In DNA, the CDR3 is TGTGCCACCAGTGGGGGAGGGAACACTGAAGCTTTCTTT.

The chain joins TRBV6-5 to TRBJ2-2; a weak D match, TRBD1 (6 bases). V dropped 2 bases and J dropped 0 bases, with 10 bases sitting between them. Looked up from germline, CDR1 is MNHEY and CDR2 is SVGAGI. The CDR3 totals 16 residues. Here the CDR3 DNA reads TGTGCCAGCAGTTACCAAACAGGGACGAACACCGGGGAGCTGTTTTTT. As protein: CASSYQTGTNTGELFF.

The chain links TRBV19 to TRBJ1-2, with D uncertain. Germline CDR1 LNHDA, CDR2 SQIVND (reference sequence). Trimming removed 4 bases from V and 3 bases from J, with 9 bases in between. The CDR3 has 13 amino acids. The CDR3, as DNA: TGTGCCAGTAGTAGTTCAGATTACTATGGCTACACCTTC. It encodes CASSSSDYYGYTF.

The rearrangement joins TRBV6-5 to TRBJ2-1; 7 bases agree with TRBD2. Germline CDR1 reads MNHEY; CDR2 reads SVGAGI. V was clipped by 0 bases and J by 2 bases; unmatched bases: 1. The CDR3 length is 15 residues. In DNA, the CDR3 is TGTGCCAGCAGTTACTCCCGGGGGGCCTACAATGAGCAGTTCTTC. It encodes CASSYSRGAYNEQFF.

V is TRBV21-1 and J is TRBJ2-7; the table assigns TRBD1, which was not confirmed against the DNA. TRBV21-1 is noted as a pseudogene. The CDR3 totals 14 residues. The CDR3 coding sequence is TGTGCCAGCAGCAAGGCGACAAGAGCTTACGAGCAGTACTTC. This sequence encodes CASSKATRAYEQYF.

This clone was seen more than once but under ten times. This rearrangement joins TRBV9 to TRBJ1-6; possibly TRBD1 for D (5 bases). This CDR3 comprises 17 residues. In germline, CDR1 is SGDLS, CDR2 YYNGEE. V lost 0 bases, J lost 6 bases, and 16 bases lay in between. In nucleotides, the CDR3 is TGTGCCAGCAGCGTAGCCGGGACCGATTTAGGTAATTCACCCCTCCACTTT. As protein: CASSVAGTDLGNSPLHF.

V gene TRBV5-6 combines with J gene TRBJ1-1; no clear D. With 1 base removed from V and 5 bases from J, the gap between germline ends came to 3 bases. CDR3 length: 11 amino acids. The germline gives CDR1 SGHDT, CDR2 YYEEEE. The CDR3 region is CASSLRTEAFF. For the CDR3, the DNA is TGTGCCAGCAGCTTGAGAACTGAAGCTTTCTTT. Variable domain in full (rest from reference TRBV5-6 and TRBJ1-1): DAGVTQSPTHLIKTRGQQVTLRCSPKSGHDTVSWYQQALGQGPQFIFQYYEEEERQRGNFPDRFSGHQFPNYSSELNVNALLLGDSALYLCASSLRTEAFFGQGTRLTVV.

V gene TRBV9 combines with J gene TRBJ2-5; 11 bases match TRBD2. After removal of 0 bases from V and 2 bases from J, the junction contained 6 bases not matched to a gene. The CDR3 sequence is 17 residues long. Germline CDR1 and CDR2: SGDLS and YYNGEE. Written as DNA, the CDR3 is TGTGCCAGCAGCGTAGCGGGTGTAGCGGGGGGGCAAGAGACCCAGTACTTC. This sequence encodes CASSVAGVAGGQETQYF.

The V gene is TRBV19, the J gene TRBJ2-1, with D possibly TRBD2 on 7 matching bases. Trimming shortened V by 4 bases and J by 6 bases, and 19 bases separated the two germline ends. The CDR3 spans 16 residues. Germline V gene sequence: CDR1 LNHDA, CDR2 SQIVND (reference sequence). Written as DNA, the CDR3 is TGTGCCAGTAGTAGAGTGGTAGGGGGGGGTAGCAATGAGCAGTTCTTC. Amino acids: CASSRVVGGGSNEQFF.

The V call is TRBV7-2, the J call TRBJ2-5, with TRBD2 matching 8 bases. CDR1 and CDR2 from the germline V gene are SGHTA and FQGNSA. The CDR3 consists of 15 residues. With 1 base clipped from V and 4 bases from J, the junction kept 5 bases outside the gene matches. Here the CDR3 reads CASSLVGGALETQYF. In DNA, the CDR3 is TGTGCCAGCAGCTTAGTCGGGGGGGCTTTAGAGACCCAGTACTTC.

The chain joins TRBV2 to TRBJ1-1; 8 bases map to TRBD1. V lost 4 bases, J lost 5 bases, and 0 bases stayed unmatched. Germline V gene lookup returns CDR1 SNHLY and CDR2 FYNNEI. This CDR3 comprises 12 residues. Written as DNA, the CDR3 is TGTGCCAGCAGTGGGACAGGGACTGAAGCTTTCTTT. This gives the protein CASSGTGTEAFF.

The CDR3 is CASSFGDNYGYTF. CDR3 nucleotides: TGTGCCAGCAGTTTTGGCGATAACTATGGCTACACCTTC. The rearrangement links TRBV6-2 or TRBV6-3 to TRBJ1-2, with D unclear. Per germline, CDR1 MNHEY and CDR2 SVGEGT. The CDR3 spans 13 residues. V dropped 4 bases and J dropped 1 base, with 7 bases sitting between them.

The chain couples TRBV11-2 to TRBJ1-2; 10 bases are shared with TRBD1. Germline loops: CDR1 SGHAT, CDR2 FQNNGV. With V trimmed by 2 bases and J by 7 bases, 4 bases remained unmatched. The CDR3 extends over 14 amino acids. The chain's CDR3 is CASSLFRDRGGYTF. In DNA form, the CDR3 reads TGTGCCAGCAGCTTATTCCGGGACAGGGGTGGCTACACCTTC.

The chain recombines TRBV5-1 with TRBJ2-5; 10 positions match TRBD1. The length of the CDR3 is 16 residues. CDR1 and CDR2 (germline): SGHRS, YFSETQ. V was pared by 1 base and J by 4 bases, with 7 bases of the junction left unmatched. The CDR3 loop is CASSLFGQGELETQYF. The DNA of the CDR3 is TGCGCCAGCAGCTTGTTCGGACAGGGGGAATTAGAGACCCAGTACTTC.

The rearrangement links TRBV5-6 to TRBJ2-3; D unclear. Looked up from germline, CDR1 is SGHDT and CDR2 is YYEEEE. Trimming shortened V by 0 bases and J by 0 bases, and 2 bases separated the two germline ends. The CDR3 is 13 amino acids. The CDR3 bases are TGTGCCAGCAGCTTGGGAAGCACAGATACGCAGTATTTT. It codes for CASSLGSTDTQYF.

This rearrangement joins TRBV6-5 to TRBJ1-3, with TRBD1 identical over 7 bases. Unmatched junction bases numbered 5, after V lost 9 bases and J lost 0 bases. This CDR3 region has 14 residues. CDR1 and CDR2 (germline): MNHEY, SVGAGI. The CDR3 here is CASHDRDSGNTIYF. The CDR3 coding sequence is TGTGCCAGTCACGACAGGGACTCTGGAAACACCATATATTTT.

The chain uses TRBV9 and TRBJ1-6; D gene unclear. Germline V gene sequence: CDR1 SGDLS, CDR2 YYNGEE. This CDR3 comprises 14 residues. Trimming took off 1 base at V and 6 bases at J, with 8 bases between the two ends. The CDR3 protein is CASSVLSLNSPLHF. The CDR3 nucleotides read TGTGCCAGCAGCGTACTTAGCCTTAATTCACCCCTCCACTTT.